This record looks at one T cell receptor (beta chain) sequence and its context. The CDR3 has 18 amino acids. The V gene's germline CDR1 is MNHEY and CDR2 SMNVEV (reference sequence). With 3 bases clipped from V and 5 bases from J, the junction kept 13 bases outside the gene matches. In the source study's methods: Estimation of nucleated cell counts relied on the amplification of reference gene primers. The repertoire was sequenced with immunoSEQ multiplex PCR; TCRdb's copy has only in-frame clones and lacks some. For V, J and clone size, that table is used; D and trimming come from the DNA. The sample holds about 39,000 clones, approximately 81% seen once. The sample belongs to a study of blood T cell repertoires in COVID-19.

Sequences were obtained from peripheral blood. This clonotype originated in a man aged 55 to 70 in a cohort sampled during active COVID-19. V and J are TRBV27 and TRBJ2-3, with 11 bases that match TRBD2. CDR3 residues: CASSFPLAGGPSRDTQYF. The CDR3 bases are TGTGCCAGCAGTTTCCCTTTAGCGGGGGGGCCGTCGAGAGATACGCAGTATTTT.